This entry is about one T cell receptor (beta chain). Combining a sample-barcoded 5' primer with a J-beta primer mix, a second PCR ran for roughly 7 to 11 cycles. TCRdb re-called the 5' RACE reads with MiXCR, one entry per CDR3 protein. Here the sample spans over 1,500,000 distinct CDR3 sequences, approximately 39% being singletons. The data were taken from a study of blood T cells in healthy people across ages. Germline-derived CDR1 and CDR2 are DFQATT and SNEGSKA (reference sequence). The CDR3 sequence is 16 residues long. Trimming shortened V by 1 base and J by 4 bases, and 17 bases separated the two germline ends.

The sample consisted of blood. The chain links TRBV20-1 to TRBJ2-1; D perhaps matches TRBD2 (6 bases). The clonotype comes from a human donor in good health. The CDR3 region has the DNA TGCAGTGCTAGAGGTTGGGCTAGCGTAAAATACAATGAGCAGTTCTTC. It codes for CSARGWASVKYNEQFF.